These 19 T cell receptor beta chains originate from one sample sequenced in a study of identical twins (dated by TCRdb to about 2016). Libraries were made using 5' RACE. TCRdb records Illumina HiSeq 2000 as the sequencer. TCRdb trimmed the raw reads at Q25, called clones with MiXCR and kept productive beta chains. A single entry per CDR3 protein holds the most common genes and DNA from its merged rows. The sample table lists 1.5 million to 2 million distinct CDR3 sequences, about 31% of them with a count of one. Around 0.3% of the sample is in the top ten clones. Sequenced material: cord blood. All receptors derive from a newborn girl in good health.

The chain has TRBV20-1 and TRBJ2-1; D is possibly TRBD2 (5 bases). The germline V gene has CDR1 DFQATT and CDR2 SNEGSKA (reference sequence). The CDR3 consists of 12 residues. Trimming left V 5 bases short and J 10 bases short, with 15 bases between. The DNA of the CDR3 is TGCAGTGCTGGGCTAGCCCTCGGGGAGCAGTTCTTC. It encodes CSAGLALGEQFF.

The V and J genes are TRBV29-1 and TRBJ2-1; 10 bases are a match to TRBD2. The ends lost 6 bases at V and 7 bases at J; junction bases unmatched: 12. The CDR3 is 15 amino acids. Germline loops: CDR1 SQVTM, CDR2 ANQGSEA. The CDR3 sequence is CSVLRWTSGPNEQFF. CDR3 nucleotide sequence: TGCAGCGTGCTCCGGTGGACTAGCGGTCCGAATGAGCAGTTCTTC.

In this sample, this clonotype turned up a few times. CDR3 protein: CASSTIWTGAKNQPQHF. The CDR3 DNA reads TGTGCCAGCAGTACAATATGGACAGGGGCAAAAAATCAGCCCCAGCATTTT. The chain uses TRBV28 and TRBJ1-5, with 9 nucleotides matching TRBD1. V dropped 5 bases and J dropped 4; count of bases not matched to a gene: 12. Germline V lookup: CDR1 MDHEN, CDR2 SYDVKM. The CDR3 has 17 residues.

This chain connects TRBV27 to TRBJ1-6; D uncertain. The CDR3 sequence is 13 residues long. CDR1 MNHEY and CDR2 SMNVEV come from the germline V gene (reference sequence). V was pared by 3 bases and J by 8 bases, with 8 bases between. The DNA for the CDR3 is TGTGCCAGCAGTTTTGGAAGTTATTCACCCCTCCACTTT. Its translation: CASSFGSYSPLHF.

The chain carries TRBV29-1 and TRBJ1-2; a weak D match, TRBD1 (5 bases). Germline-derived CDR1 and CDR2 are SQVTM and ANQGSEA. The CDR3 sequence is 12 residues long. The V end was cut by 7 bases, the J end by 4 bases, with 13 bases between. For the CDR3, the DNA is TGCAGCGGGGACCCCCCGGGCTATGGCTACACCTTC. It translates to CSGDPPGYGYTF. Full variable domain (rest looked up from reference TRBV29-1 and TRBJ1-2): SAVISQKPSRDICQRGTSLTIQCQVDSQVTMMFWYRQQPGQSLTLIATANQGSEATYESGFVIDKFPISRPNLTFSTLTVSNMSPEDSSIYLCSGDPPGYGYTFGSGTRLTVV.

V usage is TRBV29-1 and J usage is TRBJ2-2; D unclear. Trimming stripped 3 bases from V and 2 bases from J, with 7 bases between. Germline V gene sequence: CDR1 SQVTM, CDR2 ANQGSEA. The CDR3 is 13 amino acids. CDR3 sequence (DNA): TGCAGCGTTGATCCCAGTAACACCGGGGAGCTGTTTTTT. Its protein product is CSVDPSNTGELFF.

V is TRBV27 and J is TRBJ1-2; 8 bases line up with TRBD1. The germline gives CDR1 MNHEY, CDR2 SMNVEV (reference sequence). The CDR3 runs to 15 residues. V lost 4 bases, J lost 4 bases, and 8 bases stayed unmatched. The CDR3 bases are TGTGCCAGCAGTTCCCTGACAGGGGCTGGCTATGGCTACACCTTC. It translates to CASSSLTGAGYGYTF.

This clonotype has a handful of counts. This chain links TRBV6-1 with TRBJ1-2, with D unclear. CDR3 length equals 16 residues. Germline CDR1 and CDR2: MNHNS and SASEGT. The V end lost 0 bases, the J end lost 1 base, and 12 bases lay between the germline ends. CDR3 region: CASSEAVPTDNYGYTF. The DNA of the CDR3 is TGTGCCAGCAGTGAAGCGGTTCCCACAGATAACTATGGCTACACCTTC.

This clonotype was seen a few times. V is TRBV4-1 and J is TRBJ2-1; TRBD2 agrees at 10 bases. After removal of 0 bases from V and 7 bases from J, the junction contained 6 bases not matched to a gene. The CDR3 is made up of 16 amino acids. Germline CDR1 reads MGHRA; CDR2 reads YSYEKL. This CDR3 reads CASSQDLGLATNEQFF. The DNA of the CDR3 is TGCGCCAGCAGCCAAGATCTGGGACTAGCGACGAATGAGCAGTTCTTC.

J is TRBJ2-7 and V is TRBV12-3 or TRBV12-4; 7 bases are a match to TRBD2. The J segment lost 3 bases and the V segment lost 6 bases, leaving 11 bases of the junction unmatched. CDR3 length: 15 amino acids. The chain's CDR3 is CASSLERAGFYEQYF. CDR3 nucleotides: TGTGCCAGCAGCCTGGAGCGAGCGGGGTTCTACGAGCAGTACTTC.

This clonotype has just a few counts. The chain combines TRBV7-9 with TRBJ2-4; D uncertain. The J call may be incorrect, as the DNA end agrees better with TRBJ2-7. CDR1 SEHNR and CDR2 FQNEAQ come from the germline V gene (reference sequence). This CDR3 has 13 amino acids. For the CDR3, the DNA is TGTGCCAGCAGCTTGTCGACATCCCTCGAGCAGTACTTC. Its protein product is CASSLSTSLEQYF.

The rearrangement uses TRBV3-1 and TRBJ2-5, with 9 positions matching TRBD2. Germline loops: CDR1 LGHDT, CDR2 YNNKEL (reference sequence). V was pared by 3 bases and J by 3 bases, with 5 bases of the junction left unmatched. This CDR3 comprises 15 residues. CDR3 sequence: CASSHWRGGEETQYF. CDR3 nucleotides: TGTGCCAGCAGCCATTGGCGGGGGGGTGAAGAGACCCAGTACTTC.

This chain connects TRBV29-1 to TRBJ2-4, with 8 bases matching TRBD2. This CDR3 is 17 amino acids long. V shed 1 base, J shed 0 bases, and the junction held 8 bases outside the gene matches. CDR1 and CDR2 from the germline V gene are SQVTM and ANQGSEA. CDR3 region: CSVEVLVRGEAKNIQYF. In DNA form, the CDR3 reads TGCAGCGTTGAAGTGCTAGTGCGGGGGGAAGCCAAAAACATTCAGTACTTC.

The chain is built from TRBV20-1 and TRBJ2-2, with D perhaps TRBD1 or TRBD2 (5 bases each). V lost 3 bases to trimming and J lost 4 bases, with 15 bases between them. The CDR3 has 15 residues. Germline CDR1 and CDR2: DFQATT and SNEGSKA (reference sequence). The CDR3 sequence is CSARGVADFTGELFF. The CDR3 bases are TGCAGTGCTAGGGGGGTGGCTGATTTCACCGGGGAGCTGTTTTTT.

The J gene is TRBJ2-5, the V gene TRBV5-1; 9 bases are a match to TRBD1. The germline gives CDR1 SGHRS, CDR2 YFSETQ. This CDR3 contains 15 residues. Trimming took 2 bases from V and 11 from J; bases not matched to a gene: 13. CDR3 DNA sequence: TGCGCCAGCAGCTTCCGGGACAGGGCCCTCTACGGGCAGTACTTC. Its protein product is CASSFRDRALYGQYF.

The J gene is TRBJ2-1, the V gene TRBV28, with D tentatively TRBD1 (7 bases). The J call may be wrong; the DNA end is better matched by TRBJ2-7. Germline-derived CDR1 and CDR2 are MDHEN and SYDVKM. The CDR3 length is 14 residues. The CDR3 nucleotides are TGTGCCAGCAGGTCAGGGGGGTCGTACAATGAGCAGTACTTC. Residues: CASRSGGSYNEQYF.

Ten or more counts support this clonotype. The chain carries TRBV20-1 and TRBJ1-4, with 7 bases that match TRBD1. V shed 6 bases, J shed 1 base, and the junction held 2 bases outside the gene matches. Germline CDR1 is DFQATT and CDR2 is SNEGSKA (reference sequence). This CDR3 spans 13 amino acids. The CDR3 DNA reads TGCAGTGCCCGACAGGGAACTAATGAAAAACTGTTTTTT. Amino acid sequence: CSARQGTNEKLFF.

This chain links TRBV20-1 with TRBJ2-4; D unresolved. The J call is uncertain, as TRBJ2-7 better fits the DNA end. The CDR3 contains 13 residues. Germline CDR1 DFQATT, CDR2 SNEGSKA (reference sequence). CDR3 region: CSAYWTQRYEQYF. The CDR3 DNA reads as TGCAGTGCCTACTGGACCCAGAGGTACGAGCAGTACTTC.

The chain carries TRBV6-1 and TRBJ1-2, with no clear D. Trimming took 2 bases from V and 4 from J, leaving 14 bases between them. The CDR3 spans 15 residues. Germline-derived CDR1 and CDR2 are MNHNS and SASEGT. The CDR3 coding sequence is TGTGCCAGCAGTGAACCCACACGGCTCCGCTATGGCTACACCTTC. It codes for CASSEPTRLRYGYTF.